Following are 3 T cell receptor beta chains from one sample sequenced in a study of blood T cell repertoires in COVID-19 (TCRdb year 2020). Library method: the immunoSEQ multiplex PCR assay. This immuneACCESS table, as held by TCRdb, lists in-frame sequences with V and J called but not all clones. Of the missing ones, under half trace to an unresolved V gene in checked studies; the others have no known cause. Here the sample has about 130,000 clones; around 83% occur a single time. The top ten hold about 3% of the sample. Input material: peripheral blood. These receptors came from a woman aged 80 or over with COVID-19, enrolled during active disease.

This chain uses TRBV6-2 or TRBV6-3 with TRBJ2-7, with TRBD2 matching 8 bases. Germline values: CDR1 MNHEY, CDR2 SVGEGT. Unmatched junction bases numbered 7, after V lost 5 bases and J lost 7 bases. The CDR3 has 13 amino acids. CDR3 in amino acids: CASSPGLVAEQYF. The DNA of the CDR3 is TGTGCCAGCAGTCCGGGACTAGTAGCGGAGCAGTACTTC.

V usage is TRBV3-1 (or the pseudogene TRBV3-2) and J usage is TRBJ2-2; 11 positions agree with TRBD2. The CDR3 contains 13 residues. In germline, CDR1 is LGHDT, CDR2 YNNKEL (reference sequence). J was trimmed by 7 bases and V by 7 bases; bases with no gene match: 2. CDR3 sequence: CASKTSGNGELFF. The CDR3 DNA is TGTGCCAGCAAGACTAGCGGGAACGGGGAGCTGTTTTTT.

CDR3 DNA sequence: TGCGCCAGCAGCATGGACAGGGGGCTTCAAGAGACCCAGTACTTC. Its protein product is CASSMDRGLQETQYF. The chain combines TRBV5-1 with TRBJ2-5; the match to TRBD1 covers 11 bases. This CDR3 has 15 amino acids. J lost 2 bases, V lost 4 bases, and 4 bases had no gene match. Germline V gives CDR1 SGHRS, CDR2 YFSETQ.